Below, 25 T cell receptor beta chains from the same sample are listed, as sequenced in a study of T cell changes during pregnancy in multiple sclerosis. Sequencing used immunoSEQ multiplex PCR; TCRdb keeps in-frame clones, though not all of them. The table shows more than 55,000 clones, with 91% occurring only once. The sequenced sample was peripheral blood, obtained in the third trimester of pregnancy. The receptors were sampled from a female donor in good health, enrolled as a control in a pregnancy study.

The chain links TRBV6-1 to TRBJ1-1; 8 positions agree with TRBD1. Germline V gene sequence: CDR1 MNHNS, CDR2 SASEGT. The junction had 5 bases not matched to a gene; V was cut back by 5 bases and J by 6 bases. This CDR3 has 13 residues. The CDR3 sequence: CASSWDRPPEAFF. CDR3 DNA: TGTGCCAGCAGTTGGGACAGGCCCCCTGAAGCTTTCTTT.

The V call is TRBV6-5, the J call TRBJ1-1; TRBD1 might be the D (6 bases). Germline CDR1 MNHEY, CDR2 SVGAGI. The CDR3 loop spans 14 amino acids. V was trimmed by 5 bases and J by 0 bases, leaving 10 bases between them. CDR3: CASSAQGMNTEAFF. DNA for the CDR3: TGTGCCAGCAGTGCACAGGGAATGAACACTGAAGCTTTCTTT.

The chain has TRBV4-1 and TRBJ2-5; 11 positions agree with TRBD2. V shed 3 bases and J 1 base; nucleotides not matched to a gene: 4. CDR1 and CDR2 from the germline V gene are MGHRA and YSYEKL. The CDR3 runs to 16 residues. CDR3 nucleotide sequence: TGCGCCAGCAGCCAGGCTAGCGGGAGGTTCCAAGAGACCCAGTACTTC. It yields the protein CASSQASGRFQETQYF.

For the CDR3, the DNA is TGTGCCAGCTACGACAGGGAAAGGGCCTTAGATGAAAAACTGTTTTTT. Translated: CASYDRERALDEKLFF. The chain links TRBV2 to TRBJ1-4; 7 bases are a match to TRBD1. Germline CDR1 and CDR2: SNHLY and FYNNEI. Losses at the gene ends were 8 bases for V and 6 bases for J; bases not matched to a gene: 15. The CDR3 has 16 amino acids.

The CDR3 region is CATSRDSQGSWVSGNQPQHF. DNA of the CDR3: TGTGCCACCAGCAGAGATTCTCAAGGGTCGTGGGTTAGCGGTAATCAGCCCCAGCATTTT. V and J are TRBV15 and TRBJ1-5, with no clear D. Germline-derived CDR1 and CDR2 are LNHNV and YYDKDF (reference sequence). V dropped 0 bases and J dropped 4 bases, with 25 bases sitting between them. The CDR3 length is 20 residues. The variable domain in full, with the rest retrieved from reference TRBV15 and TRBJ1-5, is DAMVIQNPRYQVTQFGKPVTLSCSQTLNHNVMYWYQQKSSQAPKLLFHYYDKDFNNEADTPDNFQSRRPNTSFCFLDIRSPGLGDTAMYLCATSRDSQGSWVSGNQPQHFGDGTRLSIL.

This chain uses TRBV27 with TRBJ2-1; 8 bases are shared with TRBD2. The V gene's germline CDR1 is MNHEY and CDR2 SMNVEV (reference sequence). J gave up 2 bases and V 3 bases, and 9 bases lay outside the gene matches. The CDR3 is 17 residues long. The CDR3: CASSLELAGSTYNEQFF. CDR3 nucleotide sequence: TGTGCCAGCAGTTTGGAGCTAGCGGGCTCGACCTACAATGAGCAGTTCTTC.

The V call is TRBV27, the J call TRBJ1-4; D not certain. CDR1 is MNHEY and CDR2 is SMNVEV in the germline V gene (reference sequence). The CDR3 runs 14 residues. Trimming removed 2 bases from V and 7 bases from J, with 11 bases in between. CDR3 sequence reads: CASSLLSGSEKLFF. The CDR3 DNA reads TGTGCCAGCAGTTTACTCAGTGGCAGTGAAAAACTGTTTTTT. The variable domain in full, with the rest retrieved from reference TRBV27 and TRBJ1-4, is EAQVTQNPRYLITVTGKKLTVTCSQNMNHEYMSWYRQDPGLGLRQIYYSMNVEVTDKGDVPEGYKVSRKEKRNFPLILESPSPNQTSLYFCASSLLSGSEKLFFGSGTQLSVL.

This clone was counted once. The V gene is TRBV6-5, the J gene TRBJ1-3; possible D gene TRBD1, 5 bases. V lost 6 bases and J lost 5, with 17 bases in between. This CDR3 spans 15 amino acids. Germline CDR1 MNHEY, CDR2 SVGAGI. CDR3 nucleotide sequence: TGTGCCAGCAGCTCAGACAGTTGGGTAAGAAACACCATATATTTT. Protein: CASSSDSWVRNTIYF.

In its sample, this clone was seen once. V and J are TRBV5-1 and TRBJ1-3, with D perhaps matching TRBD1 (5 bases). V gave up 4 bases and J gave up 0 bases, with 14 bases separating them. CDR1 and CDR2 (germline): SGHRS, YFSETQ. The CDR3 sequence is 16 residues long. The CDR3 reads CASSIRQGHSGNTIYF. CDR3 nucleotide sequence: TGCGCCAGCAGCATCCGGCAGGGCCACTCTGGAAACACCATATATTTT. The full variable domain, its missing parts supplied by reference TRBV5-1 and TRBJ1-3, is KAGVTQTPRYLIKTRGQQVTLSCSPISGHRSVSWYQQTPGQGLQFLFEYFSETQRNKGNFPGRFSGRQFSNSRSEMNVSTLELGDSALYLCASSIRQGHSGNTIYFGEGSWLTVV.

The chain's CDR3 is CASDSSLDSSTEAFF. The CDR3 nucleotides read TGTGCCAGCGATAGCTCCCTGGACAGTAGTACTGAAGCTTTCTTT. The rearrangement links TRBV6-1 to TRBJ1-1; D possibly corresponds to TRBD1 (6 bases). This CDR3 is built from 15 residues. Deletions cut 8 bases from V and 5 bases from J, with 21 bases between. Looked up from germline, CDR1 is MNHNS and CDR2 is SASEGT.

The CDR3 coding sequence is TGTGCCACCAGCATAAGCGGGAGGGACCGGGTTGGCAAAAACATTCAGTACTTC. Translated: CATSISGRDRVGKNIQYF. The chain employs TRBV15 and TRBJ2-4; 10 positions match TRBD2. The J segment lost 3 bases and the V segment lost 4 bases, leaving 12 bases of the junction unmatched. Germline V CDR1 and CDR2: LNHNV, YYDKDF (reference sequence). There are 18 residues in the CDR3.

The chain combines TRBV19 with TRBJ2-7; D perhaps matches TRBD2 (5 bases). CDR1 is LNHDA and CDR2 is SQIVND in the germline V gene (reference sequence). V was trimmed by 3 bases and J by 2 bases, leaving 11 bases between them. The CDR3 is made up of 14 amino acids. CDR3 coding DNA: TGTGCCAGTAGTATTTCGGCTAGCACCTACGAGCAGTACTTC. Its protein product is CASSISASTYEQYF.

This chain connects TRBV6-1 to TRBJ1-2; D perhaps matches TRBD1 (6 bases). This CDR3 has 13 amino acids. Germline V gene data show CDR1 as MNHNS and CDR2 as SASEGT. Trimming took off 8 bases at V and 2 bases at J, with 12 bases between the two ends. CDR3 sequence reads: CASPGQPNYGYTF. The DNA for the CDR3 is TGTGCCAGCCCTGGACAGCCCAACTATGGCTACACCTTC.

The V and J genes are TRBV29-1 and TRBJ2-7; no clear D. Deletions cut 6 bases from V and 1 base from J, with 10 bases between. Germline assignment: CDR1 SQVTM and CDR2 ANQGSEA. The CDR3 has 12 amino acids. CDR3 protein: CSVQLPSYEQYF. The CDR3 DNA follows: TGCAGCGTACAGTTACCTTCCTACGAGCAGTACTTC.

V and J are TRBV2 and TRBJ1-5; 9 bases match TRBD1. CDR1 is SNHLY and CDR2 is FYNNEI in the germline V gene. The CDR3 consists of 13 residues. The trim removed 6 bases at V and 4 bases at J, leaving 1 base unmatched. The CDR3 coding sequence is TGTGCCAGCAGGGGACAGGGTAATCAGCCCCAGCATTTT. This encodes CASRGQGNQPQHF.

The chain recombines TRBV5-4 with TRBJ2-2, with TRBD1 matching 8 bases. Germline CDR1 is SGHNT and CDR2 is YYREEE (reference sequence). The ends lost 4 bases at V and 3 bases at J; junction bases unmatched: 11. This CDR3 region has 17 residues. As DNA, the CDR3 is TGTGCCAGCAGCGTAAAGAGCCGGGACAGGTACACCGGGGAGCTGTTTTTT. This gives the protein CASSVKSRDRYTGELFF.

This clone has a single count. The CDR3 sequence is CASSDGLAGRDTQYF. DNA of the CDR3: TGCGCCAGCAGTGATGGTCTAGCGGGGAGGGATACGCAGTATTTT. The V gene is TRBV10-2, the J gene TRBJ2-3; 9 bases are a match to TRBD2. Trimming at V came to 3 bases and at J to 6 bases, leaving 7 bases not matched to a gene. Per germline, CDR1 WSHSY and CDR2 SAAADI. This CDR3 spans 15 amino acids.

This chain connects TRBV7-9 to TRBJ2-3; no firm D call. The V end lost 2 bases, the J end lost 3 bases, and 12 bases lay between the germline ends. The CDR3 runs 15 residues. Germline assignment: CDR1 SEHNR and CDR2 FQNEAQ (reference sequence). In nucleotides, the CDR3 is TGTGCCAGCAGCTTATTTGCTAGACGTACAGATACGCAGTATTTT. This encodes CASSLFARRTDTQYF. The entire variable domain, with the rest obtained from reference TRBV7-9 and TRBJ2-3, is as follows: DTGVSQNPRHKITKRGQNVTFRCDPISEHNRLYWYRQTLGQGPEFLTYFQNEAQLEKSRLLSDRFSAERPKGSFSTLEIQRTEQGDSAMYLCASSLFARRTDTQYFGPGTRLTVL.

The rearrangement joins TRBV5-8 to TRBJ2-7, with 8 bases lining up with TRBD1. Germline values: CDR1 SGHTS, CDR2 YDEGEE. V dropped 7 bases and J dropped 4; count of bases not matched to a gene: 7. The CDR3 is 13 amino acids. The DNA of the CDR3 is TGTGCCAGCTCCTGGGGACAGGAGTACGAGCAGTACTTC. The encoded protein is CASSWGQEYEQYF.

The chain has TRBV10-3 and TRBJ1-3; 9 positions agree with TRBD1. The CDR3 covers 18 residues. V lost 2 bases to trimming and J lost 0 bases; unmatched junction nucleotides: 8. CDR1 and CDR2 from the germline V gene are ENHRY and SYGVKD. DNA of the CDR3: TGTGCCATCAGTGAGAAGGGGACAGGGATCTTCTCTGGAAACACCATATATTTT. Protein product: CAISEKGTGIFSGNTIYF.

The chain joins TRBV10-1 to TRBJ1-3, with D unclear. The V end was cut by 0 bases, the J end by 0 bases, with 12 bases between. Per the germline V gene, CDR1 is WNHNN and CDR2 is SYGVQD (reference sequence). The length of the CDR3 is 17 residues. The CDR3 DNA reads TGCGCCAGCAGTGAGTCGGGCGAAATCTACTCTGGAAACACCATATATTTT. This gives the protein CASSESGEIYSGNTIYF.

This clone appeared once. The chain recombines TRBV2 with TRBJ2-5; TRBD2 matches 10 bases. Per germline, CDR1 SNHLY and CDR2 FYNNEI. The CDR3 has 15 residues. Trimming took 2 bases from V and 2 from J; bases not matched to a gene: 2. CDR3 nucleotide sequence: TGTGCCAGCAGTGAATCAGCGGGGGGGCAAGAGACCCAGTACTTC. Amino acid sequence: CASSESAGGQETQYF.

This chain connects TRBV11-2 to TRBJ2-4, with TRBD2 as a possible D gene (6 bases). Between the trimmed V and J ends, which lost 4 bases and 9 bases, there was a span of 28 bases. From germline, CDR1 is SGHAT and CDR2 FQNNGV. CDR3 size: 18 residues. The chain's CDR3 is CASSSPRGGAASWGIQYF. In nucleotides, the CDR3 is TGTGCCAGCAGCTCTCCCCGGGGCGGGGCCGCTAGCTGGGGCATTCAGTACTTC. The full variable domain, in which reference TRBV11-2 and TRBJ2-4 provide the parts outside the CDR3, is EAGVAQSPRYKIIEKRQSVAFWCNPISGHATLYWYQQILGQGPKLLIQFQNNGVVDDSQLPKDRFSAERLKGVDSTLKIQPAKLEDSAVYLCASSSPRGGAASWGIQYFGAGTRLSVL.

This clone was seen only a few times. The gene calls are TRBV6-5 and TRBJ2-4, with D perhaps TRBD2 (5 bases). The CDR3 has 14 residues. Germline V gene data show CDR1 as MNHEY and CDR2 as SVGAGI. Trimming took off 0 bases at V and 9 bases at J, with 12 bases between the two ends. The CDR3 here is CASSYSSGLSIQYF. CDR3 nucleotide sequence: TGTGCCAGCAGTTACTCTTCGGGGTTATCCATTCAGTACTTC.

The CDR3 protein is CASSLGLKGTGPSNQPQHF. The DNA of the CDR3 is TGTGCCAGCAGTTTAGGCTTAAAAGGGACAGGTCCCTCTAATCAGCCCCAGCATTTT. The chain couples TRBV27 to TRBJ1-5, with 8 nucleotides matching TRBD1. V lost 2 bases and J lost 4; bases outside the gene matches: 16. This CDR3 comprises 19 residues. Per the germline V gene, CDR1 is MNHEY and CDR2 is SMNVEV (reference sequence).